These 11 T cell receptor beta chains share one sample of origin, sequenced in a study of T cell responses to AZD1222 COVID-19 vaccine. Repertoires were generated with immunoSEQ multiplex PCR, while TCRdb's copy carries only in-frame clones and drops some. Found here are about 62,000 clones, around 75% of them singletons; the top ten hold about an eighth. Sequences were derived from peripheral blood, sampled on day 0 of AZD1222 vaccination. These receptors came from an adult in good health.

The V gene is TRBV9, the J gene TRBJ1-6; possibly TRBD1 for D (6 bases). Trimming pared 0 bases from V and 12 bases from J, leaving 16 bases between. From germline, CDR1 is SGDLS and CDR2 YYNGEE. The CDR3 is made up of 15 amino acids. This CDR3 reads CASSVEGVKGQPLHF. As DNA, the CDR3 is TGTGCCAGCAGCGTAGAAGGGGTGAAGGGACAACCCCTCCACTTT.

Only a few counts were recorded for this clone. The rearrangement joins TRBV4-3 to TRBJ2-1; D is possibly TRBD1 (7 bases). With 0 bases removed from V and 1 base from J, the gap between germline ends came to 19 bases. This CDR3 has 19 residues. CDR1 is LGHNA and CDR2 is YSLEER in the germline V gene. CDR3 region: CASSQDIEAGGPSYNEQFF. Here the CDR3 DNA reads TGCGCCAGCAGCCAAGATATAGAAGCAGGGGGGCCTTCCTACAATGAGCAGTTCTTC.

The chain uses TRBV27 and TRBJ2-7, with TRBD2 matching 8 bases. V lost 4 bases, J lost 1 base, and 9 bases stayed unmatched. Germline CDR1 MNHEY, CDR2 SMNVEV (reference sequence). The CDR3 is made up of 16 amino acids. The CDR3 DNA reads TGTGCCAGCAGTTACCGCCGGGGGGGATTATCCTACGAGCAGTACTTC. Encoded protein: CASSYRRGGLSYEQYF.

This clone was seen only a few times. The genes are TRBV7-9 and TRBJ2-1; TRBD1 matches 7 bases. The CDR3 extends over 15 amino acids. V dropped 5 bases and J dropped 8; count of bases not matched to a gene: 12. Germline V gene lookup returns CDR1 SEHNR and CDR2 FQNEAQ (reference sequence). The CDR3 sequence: CASSPPHRGSDEQFF. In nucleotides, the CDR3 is TGTGCCAGCAGCCCCCCCCACAGGGGAAGCGATGAGCAGTTCTTC.

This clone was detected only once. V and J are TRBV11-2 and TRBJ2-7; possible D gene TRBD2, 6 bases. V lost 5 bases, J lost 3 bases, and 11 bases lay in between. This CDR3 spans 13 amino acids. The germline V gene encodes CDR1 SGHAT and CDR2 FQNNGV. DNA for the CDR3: TGTGCCAGCAGCCCACTGGACTACTACGAGCAGTACTTC. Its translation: CASSPLDYYEQYF.

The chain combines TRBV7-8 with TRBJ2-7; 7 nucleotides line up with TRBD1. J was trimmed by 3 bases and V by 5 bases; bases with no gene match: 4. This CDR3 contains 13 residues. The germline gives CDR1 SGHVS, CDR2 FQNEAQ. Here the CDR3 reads CASSPWDSYEQYF. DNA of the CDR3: TGTGCCAGCAGCCCATGGGACAGCTACGAGCAGTACTTC.

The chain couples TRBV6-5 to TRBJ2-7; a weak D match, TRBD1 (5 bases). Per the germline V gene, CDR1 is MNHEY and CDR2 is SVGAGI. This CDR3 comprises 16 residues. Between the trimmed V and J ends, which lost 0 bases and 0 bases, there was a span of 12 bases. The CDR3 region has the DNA TGTGCCAGCAGTTACTCGTCCCTAAGGGGCTCCTACGAGCAGTACTTC. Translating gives CASSYSSLRGSYEQYF.

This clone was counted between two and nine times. The CDR3 sequence: CASSENGNQPQHF. The CDR3 DNA reads TGTGCCAGCAGTGAAAACGGCAATCAGCCCCAGCATTTT. The J gene is TRBJ1-5, the V gene TRBV6-1; D gene unclear. V lost 2 bases and J 2 bases, leaving 4 bases between the germline ends. The CDR3 sequence is 13 residues long. Germline V gene sequence: CDR1 MNHNS, CDR2 SASEGT.

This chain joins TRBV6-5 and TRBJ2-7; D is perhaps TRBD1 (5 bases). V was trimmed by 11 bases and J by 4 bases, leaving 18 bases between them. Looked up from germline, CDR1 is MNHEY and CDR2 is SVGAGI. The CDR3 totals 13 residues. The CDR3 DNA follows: TGTGCCCAGCAACCAGGACACTCATACGAGCAGTACTTC. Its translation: CAQQPGHSYEQYF.

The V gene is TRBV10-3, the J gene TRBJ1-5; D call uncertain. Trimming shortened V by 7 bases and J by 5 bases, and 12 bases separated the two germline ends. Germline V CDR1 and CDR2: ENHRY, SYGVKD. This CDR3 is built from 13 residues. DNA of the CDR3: TGTGCCATCACACAGAACGACGATCAGCCCCAGCATTTT. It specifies CAITQNDDQPQHF.

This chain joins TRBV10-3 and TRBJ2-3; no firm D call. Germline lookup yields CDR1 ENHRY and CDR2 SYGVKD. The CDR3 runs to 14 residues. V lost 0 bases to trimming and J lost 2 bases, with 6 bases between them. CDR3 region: CAISESEHTDTQYF. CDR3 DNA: TGTGCCATCAGTGAGTCGGAACACACAGATACGCAGTATTTT.